This TCR beta chain came from a study of cytomegalovirus exposure and HLA in healthy donors. General study results and limits: TRBV6-2, TRBV6-3 and some other V segments were excluded as indistinguishable.

CDR3 length equals 15 residues. In germline, CDR1 is SNHLY, CDR2 FYNNEI. Trimming removed 6 bases from V and 3 bases from J; junction bases left unmatched: 11. The PCR ran on 60 Vbeta and 13 Jbeta primers. The protocol was immunoSEQ multiplex PCR, while the TCRdb copy is restricted to in-frame clones and leaves out a portion. The sample holds 95,000 to 150,000 clones, 81% seen once. For this clone: Its antigen is undetermined.

Sequenced input: PBMCs. The chain recombines TRBV2 with TRBJ2-7, with 7 positions matching TRBD1. This TCR derives from a man aged 18 to 35 in good health and CMV-seronegative. Here the CDR3 reads CASSETTGANYEQYF. CDR3 DNA sequence: TGTGCCAGCAGCGAAACAACAGGGGCCAACTACGAGCAGTACTTC.